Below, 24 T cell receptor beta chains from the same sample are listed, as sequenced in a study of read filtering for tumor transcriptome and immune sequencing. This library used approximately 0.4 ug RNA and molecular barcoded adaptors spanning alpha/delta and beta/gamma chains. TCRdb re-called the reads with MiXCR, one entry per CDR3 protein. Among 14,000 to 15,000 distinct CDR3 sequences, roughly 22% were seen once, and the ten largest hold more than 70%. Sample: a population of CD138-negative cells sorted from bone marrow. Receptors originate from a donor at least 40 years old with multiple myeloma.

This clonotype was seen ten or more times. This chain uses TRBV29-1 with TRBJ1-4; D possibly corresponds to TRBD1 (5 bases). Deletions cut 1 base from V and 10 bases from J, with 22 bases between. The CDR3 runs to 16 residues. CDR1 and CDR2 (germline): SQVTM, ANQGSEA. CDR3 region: CSVEGLSGAGRAKLFF. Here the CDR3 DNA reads TGCAGCGTTGAAGGTCTATCTGGGGCAGGGAGAGCAAAACTGTTTTTT.

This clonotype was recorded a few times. The CDR3 protein is CASSLQTPGQGADTQYF. CDR3 DNA: TGTGCCAGCAGTTTACAAACTCCGGGACAGGGGGCAGATACGCAGTATTTT. This sequence joins TRBV27 and TRBJ2-3; 11 bases map to TRBD1. CDR1 is MNHEY and CDR2 is SMNVEV in the germline V gene (reference sequence). This CDR3 spans 17 amino acids. The V gene end was trimmed by 2 bases and the J gene end by 4 bases; junction bases not matched to a gene: 8.

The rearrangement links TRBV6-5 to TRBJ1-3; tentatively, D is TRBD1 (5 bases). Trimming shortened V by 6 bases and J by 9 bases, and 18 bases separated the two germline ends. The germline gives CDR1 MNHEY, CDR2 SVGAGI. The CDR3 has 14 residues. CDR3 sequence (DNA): TGTGCCAGCAGACCGGGGGGACTCCCGATCACCATATATTTT. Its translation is CASRPGGLPITIYF.

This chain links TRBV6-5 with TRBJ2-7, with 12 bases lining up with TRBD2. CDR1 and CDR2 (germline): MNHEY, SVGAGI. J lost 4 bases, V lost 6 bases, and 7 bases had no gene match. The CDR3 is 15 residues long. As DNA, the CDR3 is TGTGCCAGCAGGCCAACTAGCGGGGGGATATACGAGCAGTACTTC. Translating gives CASRPTSGGIYEQYF.

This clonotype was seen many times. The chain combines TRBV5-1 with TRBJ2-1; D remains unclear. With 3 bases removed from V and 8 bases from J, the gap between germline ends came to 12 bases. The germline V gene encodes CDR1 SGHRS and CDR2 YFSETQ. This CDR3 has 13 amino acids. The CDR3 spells CASSSEGLYEQFF. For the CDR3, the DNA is TGCGCCAGCAGCTCAGAAGGGCTGTATGAGCAGTTCTTC.

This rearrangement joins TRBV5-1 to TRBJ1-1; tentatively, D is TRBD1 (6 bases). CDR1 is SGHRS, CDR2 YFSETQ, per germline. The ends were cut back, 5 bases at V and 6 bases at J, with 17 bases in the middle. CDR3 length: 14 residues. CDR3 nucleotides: TGCGCCAGCAGTTTGAGCGCCGGGACATCTGAAGCTTTCTTT. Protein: CASSLSAGTSEAFF.

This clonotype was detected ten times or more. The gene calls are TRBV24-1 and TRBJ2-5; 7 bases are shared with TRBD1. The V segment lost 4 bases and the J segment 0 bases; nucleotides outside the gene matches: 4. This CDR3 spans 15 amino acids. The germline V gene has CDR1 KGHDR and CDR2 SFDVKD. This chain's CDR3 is CATSEPGTDQETQYF. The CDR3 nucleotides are TGTGCCACCAGTGAACCCGGGACAGACCAAGAGACCCAGTACTTC.

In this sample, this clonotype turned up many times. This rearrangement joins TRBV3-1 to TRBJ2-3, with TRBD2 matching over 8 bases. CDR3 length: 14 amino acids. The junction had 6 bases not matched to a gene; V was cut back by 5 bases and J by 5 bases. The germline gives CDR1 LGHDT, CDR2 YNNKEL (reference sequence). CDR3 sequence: CASSVREVLDTQYF. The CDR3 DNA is TGTGCCAGCAGCGTGCGGGAGGTATTAGATACGCAGTATTTT.

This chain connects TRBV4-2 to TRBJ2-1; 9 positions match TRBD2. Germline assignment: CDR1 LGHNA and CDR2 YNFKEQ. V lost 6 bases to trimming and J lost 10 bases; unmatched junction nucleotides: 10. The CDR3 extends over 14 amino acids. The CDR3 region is CASSDGGGAREQFF. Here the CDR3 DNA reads TGTGCCAGCAGTGATGGCGGGGGGGCGAGGGAGCAGTTCTTC.

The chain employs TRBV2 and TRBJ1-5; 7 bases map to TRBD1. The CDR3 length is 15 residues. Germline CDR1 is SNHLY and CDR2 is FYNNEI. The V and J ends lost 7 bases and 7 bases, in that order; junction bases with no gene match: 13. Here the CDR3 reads CASNGLSGGRQPQHF. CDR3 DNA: TGTGCCAGCAACGGCCTTTCAGGGGGGCGGCAGCCCCAGCATTTT.

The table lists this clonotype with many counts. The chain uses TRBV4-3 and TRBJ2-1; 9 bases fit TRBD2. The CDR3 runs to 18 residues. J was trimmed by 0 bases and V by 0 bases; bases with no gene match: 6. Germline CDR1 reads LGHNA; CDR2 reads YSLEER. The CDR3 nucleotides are TGCGCCAGCAGCCAAGATGAGACTAGCGGCAGCTCCTACAATGAGCAGTTCTTC. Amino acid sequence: CASSQDETSGSSYNEQFF.

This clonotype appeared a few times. The CDR3 loop is CASSLWSNWVAEQYF. The CDR3, as DNA: TGTGCCAGCAGTTTATGGAGTAACTGGGTGGCAGAGCAGTACTTC. V usage is TRBV28 and J usage is TRBJ2-7; D gene unclear. The germline CDR1 and CDR2 sequences are MDHEN and SYDVKM. The CDR3 covers 15 residues. The ends were cut back, 0 bases at V and 7 bases at J, with 16 bases in the middle.

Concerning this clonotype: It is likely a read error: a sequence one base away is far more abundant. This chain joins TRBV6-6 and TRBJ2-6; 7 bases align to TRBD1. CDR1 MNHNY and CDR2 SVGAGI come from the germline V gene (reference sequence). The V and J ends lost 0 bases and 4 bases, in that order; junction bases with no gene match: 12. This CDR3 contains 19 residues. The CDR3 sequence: CASSYSPRDSPRGANVLTF. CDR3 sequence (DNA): TGTGCCAGCAGTTACTCTCCACGGGACAGCCCTCGGGGGGCCAACGTCCTGACTTTC.

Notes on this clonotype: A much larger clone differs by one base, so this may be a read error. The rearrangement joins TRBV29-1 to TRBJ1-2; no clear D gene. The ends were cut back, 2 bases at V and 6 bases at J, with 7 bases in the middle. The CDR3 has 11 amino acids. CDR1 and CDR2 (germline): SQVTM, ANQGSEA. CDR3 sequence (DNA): TGCAGCGTTGAAAAAGCGGATGGCTACACCTTC. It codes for CSVEKADGYTF.

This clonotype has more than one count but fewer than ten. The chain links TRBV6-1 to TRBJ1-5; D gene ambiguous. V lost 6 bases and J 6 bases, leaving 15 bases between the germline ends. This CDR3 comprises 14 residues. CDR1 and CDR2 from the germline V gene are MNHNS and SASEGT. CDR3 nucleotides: TGTGCCAGCAGAGCAGGACCCATCTCTCAGCCCCAGCATTTT. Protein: CASRAGPISQPQHF.

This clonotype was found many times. DNA of the CDR3: TGTGCCAGCAGCTTAGGGGGGCTTGAGGCAGATACGCAGTATTTT. Its protein is CASSLGGLEADTQYF. The chain is built from TRBV7-2 and TRBJ2-3, with a tentative D call TRBD1 (6 bases). The CDR3 spans 15 residues. Germline assignment: CDR1 SGHTA and CDR2 FQGNSA. Trimming pared 1 base from V and 4 bases from J, leaving 12 bases between.

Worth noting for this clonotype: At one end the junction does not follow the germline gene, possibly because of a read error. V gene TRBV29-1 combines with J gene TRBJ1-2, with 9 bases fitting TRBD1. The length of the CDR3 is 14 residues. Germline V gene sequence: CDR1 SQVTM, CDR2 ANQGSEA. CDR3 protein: CGVEVPGQGYGYTF. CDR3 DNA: TGCGGCGTTGAAGTCCCGGGACAGGGCTATGGCTACACCTTC.

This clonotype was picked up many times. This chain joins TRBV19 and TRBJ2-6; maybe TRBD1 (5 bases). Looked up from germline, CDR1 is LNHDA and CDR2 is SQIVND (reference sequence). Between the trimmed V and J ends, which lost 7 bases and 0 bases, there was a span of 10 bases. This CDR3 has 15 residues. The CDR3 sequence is CASTDRFSGANVLTF. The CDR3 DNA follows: TGTGCCAGTACCGACAGATTCTCTGGGGCCAACGTCCTGACTTTC.

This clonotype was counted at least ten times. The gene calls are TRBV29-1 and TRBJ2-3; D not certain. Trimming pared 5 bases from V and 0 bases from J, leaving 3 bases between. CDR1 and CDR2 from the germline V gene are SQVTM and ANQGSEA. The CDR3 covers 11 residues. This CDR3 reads CSVLSTDTQYF. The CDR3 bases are TGCAGCGTTCTCAGCACAGATACGCAGTATTTT.

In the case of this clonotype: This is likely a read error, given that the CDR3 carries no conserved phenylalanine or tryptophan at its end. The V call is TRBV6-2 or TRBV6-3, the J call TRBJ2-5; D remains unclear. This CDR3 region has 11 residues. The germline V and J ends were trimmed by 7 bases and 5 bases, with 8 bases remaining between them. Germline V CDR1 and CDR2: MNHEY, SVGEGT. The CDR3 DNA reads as TGTGCCAGCAATGCGGAGGAGACCCAGTACTCC. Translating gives CASNAEETQYS.

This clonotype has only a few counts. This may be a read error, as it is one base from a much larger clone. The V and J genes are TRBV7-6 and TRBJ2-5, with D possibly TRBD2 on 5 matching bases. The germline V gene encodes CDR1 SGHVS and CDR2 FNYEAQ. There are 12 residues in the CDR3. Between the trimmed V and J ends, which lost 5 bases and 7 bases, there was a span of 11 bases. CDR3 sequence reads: CASSPARGTQYF. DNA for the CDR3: TGTGCCAGCAGCCCAGCACGGGGGACCCAGTACTTC.

CDR3 sequence reads: CASSLGGQGFYNEQFF. In nucleotides, the CDR3 is TGTGCCAGCAGCTTAGGAGGACAGGGGTTCTACAATGAGCAGTTCTTC. The chain recombines TRBV7-8 with TRBJ2-1, with 9 bases lining up with TRBD1. The CDR3 contains 16 residues. Germline V lookup: CDR1 SGHVS, CDR2 FQNEAQ. The junction had 4 bases not matched to a gene; V was cut back by 1 base and J by 3 bases.

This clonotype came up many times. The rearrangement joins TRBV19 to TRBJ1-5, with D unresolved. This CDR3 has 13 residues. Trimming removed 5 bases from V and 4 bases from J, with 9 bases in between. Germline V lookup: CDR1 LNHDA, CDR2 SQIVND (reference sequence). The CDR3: CASSQDRNQPQHF. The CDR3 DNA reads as TGTGCCAGTAGTCAGGACCGAAATCAGCCCCAGCATTTT.

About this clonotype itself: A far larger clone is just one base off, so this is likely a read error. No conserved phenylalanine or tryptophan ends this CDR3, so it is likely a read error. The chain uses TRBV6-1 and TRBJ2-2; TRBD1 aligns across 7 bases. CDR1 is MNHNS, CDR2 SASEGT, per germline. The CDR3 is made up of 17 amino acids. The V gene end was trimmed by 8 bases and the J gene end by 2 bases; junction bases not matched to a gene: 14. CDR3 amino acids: CASHFRSGQLNTGELFS. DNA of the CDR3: TGTGCCAGCCATTTCAGGTCGGGACAGCTTAACACCGGGGAGCTGTTTTCT.